The next 27 T cell receptor beta chains were all read from a single sample in a study of early T cells in non-severe SARS-CoV-2 infection. TCRdb fed the 5' RACE reads into MiXCR, producing one record per CDR3 protein. Here the sample spans 70,000 or so distinct CDR3 sequences, about 4.9% being singletons. The sample here was whole blood, taken at baseline. The source of these receptors is an adult who was a healthcare worker with PCR-confirmed SARS-CoV-2 infection or an uninfected control (not recorded which). The donor label of this sample is uncertain.

This clonotype has ten or more counts. This chain uses TRBV7-3 with TRBJ2-5; 12 nucleotides match TRBD2. Germline V gene data show CDR1 as SGHTA and CDR2 as FQGTGA. CDR3 length equals 16 residues. V shed 5 bases and J 4 bases; nucleotides not matched to a gene: 8. CDR3 protein: CASSPQTSGGGETQYF. The DNA for the CDR3 is TGTGCCAGCAGCCCCCAGACTAGCGGGGGAGGAGAGACCCAGTACTTC.

Turning to this clonotype: A much larger clone lies a single base off, so this may be a read error. The gene calls are TRBV3-1 and TRBJ2-7; no definite D call. The ends were cut back, 2 bases at V and 4 bases at J, with 3 bases in the middle. Germline-derived CDR1 and CDR2 are LGHDT and YNNKEL (reference sequence). CDR3 size: 11 residues. CDR3 DNA sequence: TGTGCCAGCAGCCAAAAATACGAGCAGTACTTC. This gives the protein CASSQKYEQYF.

CDR3 in DNA: TGCGCCAGCAGCCAAGATATAGGACCTTCGATTACTGGCTACACCTTC. Protein product: CASSQDIGPSITGYTF. The chain carries TRBV4-1 and TRBJ1-2, with D hard to call. Looked up from germline, CDR1 is MGHRA and CDR2 is YSYEKL. V was cut by 0 bases and J by 7 bases, with 18 bases left in between. The CDR3 runs 16 residues.

This clonotype was detected ten times or more. This chain links TRBV20-1 with TRBJ2-3, with TRBD2 matching over 9 bases. V shed 5 bases and J 4 bases; nucleotides not matched to a gene: 10. Germline CDR1 and CDR2: DFQATT and SNEGSKA (reference sequence). This CDR3 is built from 15 residues. In DNA, the CDR3 is TGCAGTGCTCCAAGGGGCGGGGGGGCCCCAGATACGCAGTATTTT. Translating gives CSAPRGGGAPDTQYF.

This clonotype was observed many times. CDR3 coding DNA: TGTGCCAGCAGTAACCGGGACAGCGCACCCCTCCACTTT. As protein: CASSNRDSAPLHF. The rearrangement links TRBV6-5 to TRBJ1-6, with 7 positions matching TRBD1. The CDR3 runs to 13 residues. Per germline, CDR1 MNHEY and CDR2 SVGAGI. Unmatched junction bases numbered 6, after V lost 5 bases and J lost 11 bases.

This clonotype came up many times. This chain links TRBV3-1 with TRBJ2-7; the match to TRBD2 covers 9 bases. The CDR3 sequence is 15 residues long. The trim removed 4 bases at V and 3 bases at J, leaving 7 bases unmatched. Looked up from germline, CDR1 is LGHDT and CDR2 is YNNKEL (reference sequence). In DNA, the CDR3 is TGTGCCAGCAGCCCCGTCTGGCGGGGGGGCTACGAGCAGTACTTC. As protein: CASSPVWRGGYEQYF.

This clonotype has only a few counts. The gene calls are TRBV5-1 and TRBJ2-7, with a tentative D call TRBD1 (6 bases). CDR3 length: 14 amino acids. Germline values: CDR1 SGHRS, CDR2 YFSETQ. V was trimmed by 0 bases and J by 3 bases, leaving 10 bases between them. The CDR3 bases are TGCGCCAGCAGCTTGGCGGACAGCTTCTACGAGCAGTACTTC. As protein: CASSLADSFYEQYF. Looking up the rest from reference TRBV5-1 and TRBJ2-7 gives the full variable domain: KAGVTQTPRYLIKTRGQQVTLSCSPISGHRSVSWYQQTPGQGLQFLFEYFSETQRNKGNFPGRFSGRQFSNSRSEMNVSTLELGDSALYLCASSLADSFYEQYFGPGTRLTVT.

This clonotype was observed a few times. This CDR3 is CASSFPAEGGTEAFF. Here the CDR3 DNA reads TGCGCCAGCAGCTTCCCCGCGGAGGGAGGCACTGAAGCTTTCTTT. The J gene is TRBJ1-1, the V gene TRBV5-1, with D hard to call. V lost 2 bases to trimming and J lost 4 bases, with 15 bases between them. Per the germline V gene, CDR1 is SGHRS and CDR2 is YFSETQ. The CDR3 is made up of 15 amino acids.

This clonotype has a count of ten or more. This chain's CDR3 is CASSPPRLAGQETQYF. CDR3 bases: TGTGCCAGCAGCCCCCCTAGACTAGCGGGGCAAGAGACCCAGTACTTC. The rearrangement joins TRBV7-2 to TRBJ2-5; 11 bases are a match to TRBD2. The CDR3 has 16 residues. The germline gives CDR1 SGHTA, CDR2 FQGNSA. V gave up 5 bases and J gave up 2 bases; unmatched junction bases: 7.

In its sample, this clonotype was seen a few times. The chain links TRBV27 to TRBJ1-2; D gene ambiguous. Germline V gene sequence: CDR1 MNHEY, CDR2 SMNVEV (reference sequence). CDR3 length: 16 amino acids. The V end lost 3 bases, the J end lost 2 bases, and 16 bases lay between the germline ends. CDR3 bases: TGTGCCAGCAGTTTCAATTGGCGGGTCCAGAACTATGGCTACACCTTC. It is translated as CASSFNWRVQNYGYTF.

This sequence joins TRBV7-8 and TRBJ2-7; the D gene is possibly TRBD1 (5 bases). From germline, CDR1 is SGHVS and CDR2 FQNEAQ. The CDR3 loop spans 17 amino acids. Between the trimmed V and J ends, which lost 2 bases and 3 bases, there was a span of 20 bases. CDR3 in DNA: TGTGCCAGCAGCTTAACCCGTGGACAACACTTTCTCTACGAGCAGTACTTC. Its protein is CASSLTRGQHFLYEQYF.

This clonotype was seen repeatedly, ten times or more. The chain is built from TRBV5-4 and TRBJ1-2; the D gene is possibly TRBD1 (5 bases). Trimming shortened V by 0 bases and J by 10 bases, and 16 bases separated the two germline ends. The CDR3 loop spans 14 amino acids. Germline V gene lookup returns CDR1 SGHNT and CDR2 YYREEE (reference sequence). CDR3 coding DNA: TGTGCCAGCAGCTTGGCTATGGAACAGGCAGACTACACCTTC. Its translation is CASSLAMEQADYTF. Combining the CDR3 with reference TRBV5-4 and TRBJ1-2 gives the whole variable domain ETGVTQSPTHLIKTRGQQVTLRCSSQSGHNTVSWYQQALGQGPQFIFQYYREEENGRGNFPPRFSGLQFPNYSSELNVNALELDDSALYLCASSLAMEQADYTFGSGTRLTVV.

This clonotype was counted ten times or more. The J gene is TRBJ1-5, the V gene TRBV11-2; D remains unclear. The CDR3 loop spans 14 amino acids. Germline V gene sequence: CDR1 SGHAT, CDR2 FQNNGV. Trimming shortened V by 5 bases and J by 4 bases, and 12 bases separated the two germline ends. The CDR3 loop reads CASSPHLGNQPQHF. In DNA, the CDR3 is TGTGCCAGCAGCCCCCATCTTGGTAATCAGCCCCAGCATTTT.

The table lists this clonotype with a few counts. The V gene is TRBV4-1, the J gene TRBJ1-5; the D gene is possibly TRBD1 (6 bases). Deletions cut 0 bases from V and 6 bases from J, with 18 bases between. CDR1 MGHRA and CDR2 YSYEKL come from the germline V gene. This CDR3 is built from 17 residues. As DNA, the CDR3 is TGCGCCAGCAGCCAAGAAGGGGGACAACGGCGGGGTCAGCCCCAGCATTTT. Protein: CASSQEGGQRRGQPQHF.

This clonotype showed up many times. This sequence joins TRBV5-1 and TRBJ1-1; no clear D gene. Per the germline V gene, CDR1 is SGHRS and CDR2 is YFSETQ. This CDR3 region has 14 residues. V gave up 1 base and J gave up 0 bases, with 7 bases separating them. The CDR3 protein is CASSLSGMNTEAFF. The CDR3 region has the DNA TGCGCCAGCAGCTTGAGTGGGATGAACACTGAAGCTTTCTTT.

This clonotype has a count of ten or more. This chain joins TRBV10-3 and TRBJ2-1; 13 bases fit TRBD2. Germline CDR1 and CDR2: ENHRY and SYGVKD. CDR3 length: 18 residues. Unmatched junction bases numbered 16, after V lost 6 bases and J lost 8 bases. This CDR3 reads CAISGRTSGGPGRDEQFF. DNA of the CDR3: TGTGCCATCAGCGGGAGGACTAGCGGGGGCCCAGGACGGGATGAGCAGTTCTTC.

Many counts were recorded for this clonotype. The rearrangement joins TRBV27 to TRBJ1-1; D call uncertain. Germline CDR1 reads MNHEY; CDR2 reads SMNVEV (reference sequence). This CDR3 is 13 amino acids long. Trimming left V 2 bases short and J 7 bases short, with 11 bases between. The CDR3 region is CASSLVGMGEAFF. The CDR3 DNA reads as TGTGCCAGCAGTTTAGTAGGGATGGGTGAAGCTTTCTTT.

This clonotype was seen more than once but under ten times. The chain couples TRBV28 to TRBJ1-4; D is undetermined. Per germline, CDR1 MDHEN and CDR2 SYDVKM. This CDR3 contains 11 residues. V dropped 8 bases and J dropped 4 bases, with 5 bases sitting between them. Here the CDR3 DNA reads TGTGCCAGCGCCCTTAATGAAAAACTGTTTTTT. Protein: CASALNEKLFF.

The table lists this clonotype with a few counts. This rearrangement joins TRBV20-1 to TRBJ2-7; no clear D. Trimming cost V 0 bases and J 7 bases, with 19 bases left between them. In germline, CDR1 is DFQATT, CDR2 SNEGSKA (reference sequence). This CDR3 has 15 amino acids. CDR3 in amino acids: CSAREASGMLVEQYF. In DNA, the CDR3 is TGCAGTGCTAGAGAAGCCTCGGGCATGTTAGTGGAGCAGTACTTC.

There are many counts of this clonotype. This chain connects TRBV5-6 to TRBJ1-2; no reliable D call. Trimming cost V 1 base and J 1 base, with 8 bases left between them. The CDR3 length is 14 residues. Germline values: CDR1 SGHDT, CDR2 YYEEEE. The DNA for the CDR3 is TGTGCCAGCAGCTTGTGGTCCGTTAACTATGGCTACACCTTC. Amino acid sequence: CASSLWSVNYGYTF.

This clonotype was counted at least ten times. The chain combines TRBV29-1 with TRBJ1-5; 8 bases are a match to TRBD1. Trimming at V came to 4 bases and at J to 3 bases, leaving 5 bases not matched to a gene. CDR3 length: 14 amino acids. Per germline, CDR1 SQVTM and CDR2 ANQGSEA. The CDR3 region is CSVAQGANNQPQHF. The CDR3 DNA follows: TGCAGCGTTGCCCAGGGGGCTAACAATCAGCCCCAGCATTTT. Variable domain in full (rest from reference TRBV29-1 and TRBJ1-5): SAVISQKPSRDICQRGTSLTIQCQVDSQVTMMFWYRQQPGQSLTLIATANQGSEATYESGFVIDKFPISRPNLTFSTLTVSNMSPEDSSIYLCSVAQGANNQPQHFGDGTRLSIL.

This clonotype was seen at least ten times. V usage is TRBV18 and J usage is TRBJ2-7, with 7 bases fitting TRBD1. Trimming removed 4 bases from V and 3 bases from J; junction bases left unmatched: 15. There are 17 residues in the CDR3. Germline V gene sequence: CDR1 KGHSH, CDR2 LQKENI. DNA for the CDR3: TGTGCCAGCTCACAATGGACAGGCGGCTCTTCTCTCTACGAGCAGTACTTC. Its protein is CASSQWTGGSSLYEQYF.

The V gene is TRBV7-2, the J gene TRBJ2-7; the D is unclear. Deletions cut 0 bases from V and 0 bases from J, with 9 bases between. CDR3 length equals 15 residues. CDR1 is SGHTA, CDR2 FQGNSA, per germline. CDR3 in amino acids: CASSLALPPSYEQYF. The CDR3 DNA sequence: TGTGCCAGCAGCTTAGCCCTACCCCCCTCCTACGAGCAGTACTTC.

This clonotype turned up a few times. The chain recombines TRBV15 with TRBJ2-4, with D perhaps TRBD2 (6 bases). The V end was cut by 6 bases, the J end by 5 bases, with 11 bases between. The CDR3 covers 13 residues. Germline-derived CDR1 and CDR2 are LNHNV and YYDKDF (reference sequence). The CDR3 coding sequence is TGTGCCACCAGTATCGGGGGAGAAAACATTCAGTACTTC. Amino acid sequence: CATSIGGENIQYF. The whole variable domain, remainder taken from reference TRBV15 and TRBJ2-4, is DAMVIQNPRYQVTQFGKPVTLSCSQTLNHNVMYWYQQKSSQAPKLLFHYYDKDFNNEADTPDNFQSRRPNTSFCFLDIRSPGLGDTAMYLCATSIGGENIQYFGAGTRLSVL.

This clonotype occurred a few times. The chain has TRBV29-1 and TRBJ1-2; D is undetermined. Between the trimmed V and J ends, which lost 4 bases and 4 bases, there was a span of 16 bases. From germline, CDR1 is SQVTM and CDR2 ANQGSEA. CDR3 length: 14 amino acids. CDR3 in amino acids: CSVGPGAGSYGYTF. In DNA, the CDR3 is TGCAGCGTTGGGCCGGGTGCGGGATCCTATGGCTACACCTTC.

This sequence joins TRBV7-9 and TRBJ1-4, with D uncertain. Trimming removed 4 bases from V and 0 bases from J, with 12 bases in between. The CDR3 is 16 amino acids. Per germline, CDR1 SEHNR and CDR2 FQNEAQ (reference sequence). The CDR3 DNA reads TGTGCCAGCAGCTGGGCCGCGACGGCAACTAATGAAAAACTGTTTTTT. Protein: CASSWAATATNEKLFF.

This clonotype was observed at least ten times. The gene calls are TRBV20-1 and TRBJ2-5; the D gene is possibly TRBD2 (6 bases). The CDR3 loop spans 14 amino acids. The V end lost 6 bases, the J end lost 6 bases, and 20 bases lay between the germline ends. Germline V lookup: CDR1 DFQATT, CDR2 SNEGSKA (reference sequence). CDR3 sequence (DNA): TGCAGTGCGCGGGGAGCAGGCCGGAAGAAGACCCAGTACTTC. As protein: CSARGAGRKKTQYF.